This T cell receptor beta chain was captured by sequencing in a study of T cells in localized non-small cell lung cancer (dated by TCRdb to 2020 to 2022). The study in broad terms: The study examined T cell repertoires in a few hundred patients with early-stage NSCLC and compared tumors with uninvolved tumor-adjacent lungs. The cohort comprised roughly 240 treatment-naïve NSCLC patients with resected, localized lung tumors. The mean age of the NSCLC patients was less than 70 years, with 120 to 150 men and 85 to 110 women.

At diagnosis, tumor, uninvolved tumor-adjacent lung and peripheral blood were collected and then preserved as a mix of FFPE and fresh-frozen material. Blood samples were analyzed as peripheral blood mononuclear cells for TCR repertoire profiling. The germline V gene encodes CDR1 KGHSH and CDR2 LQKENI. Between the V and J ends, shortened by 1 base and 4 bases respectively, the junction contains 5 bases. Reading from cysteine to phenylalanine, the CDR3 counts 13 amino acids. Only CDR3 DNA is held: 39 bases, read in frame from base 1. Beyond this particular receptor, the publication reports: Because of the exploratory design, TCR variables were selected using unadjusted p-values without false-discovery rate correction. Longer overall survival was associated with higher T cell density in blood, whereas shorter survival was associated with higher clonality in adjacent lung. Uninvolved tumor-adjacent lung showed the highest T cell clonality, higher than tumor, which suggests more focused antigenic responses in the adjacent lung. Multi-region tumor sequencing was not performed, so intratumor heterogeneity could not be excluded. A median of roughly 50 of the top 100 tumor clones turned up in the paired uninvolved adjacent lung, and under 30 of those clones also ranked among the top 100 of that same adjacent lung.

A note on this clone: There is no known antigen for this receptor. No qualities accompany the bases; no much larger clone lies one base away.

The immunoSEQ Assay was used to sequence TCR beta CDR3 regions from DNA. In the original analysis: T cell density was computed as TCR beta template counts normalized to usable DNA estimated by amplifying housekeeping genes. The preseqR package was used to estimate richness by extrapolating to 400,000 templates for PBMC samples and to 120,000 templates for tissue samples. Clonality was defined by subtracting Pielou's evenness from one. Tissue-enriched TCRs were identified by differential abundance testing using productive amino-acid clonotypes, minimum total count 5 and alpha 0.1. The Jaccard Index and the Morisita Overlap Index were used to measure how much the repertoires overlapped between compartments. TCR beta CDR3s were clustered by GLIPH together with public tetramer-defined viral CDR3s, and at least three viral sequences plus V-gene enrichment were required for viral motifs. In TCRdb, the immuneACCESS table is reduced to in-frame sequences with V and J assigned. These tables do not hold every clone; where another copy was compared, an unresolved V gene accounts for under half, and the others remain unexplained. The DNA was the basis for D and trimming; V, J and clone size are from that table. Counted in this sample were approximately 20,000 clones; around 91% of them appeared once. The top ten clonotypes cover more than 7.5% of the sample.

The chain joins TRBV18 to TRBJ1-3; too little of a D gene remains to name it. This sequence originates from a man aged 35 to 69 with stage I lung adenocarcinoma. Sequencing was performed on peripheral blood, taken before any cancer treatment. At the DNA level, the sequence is TGTGCCAGCTCACCACTATCAGGAAACACCATATATTTT. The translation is CASSPLSGNTIYF.